What follows describes a single T cell receptor beta chain. What it binds is unknown. PCR was performed using 60 Vbeta and 13 Jbeta primers. Measured with immunoSEQ multiplex PCR; TCRdb has only the in-frame clones, and not every one. Seen here are about 190,000 clones, 70% to 80% observed once, and the top ten hold 1.5% to 2%. The data stem from a study of cytomegalovirus exposure and HLA in healthy donors. General observations from the study: Across all donors, roughly uniform sequencing depth was an assumption of the presence/absence analyses. Evidence from a later analysis indicated that most CMV-associated TCR beta chains looked HLA-restricted.

There are 12 residues in the CDR3. Germline CDR1 reads LNHDA; CDR2 reads SQIVND (reference sequence). The V gene end was trimmed by 3 bases and the J gene end by 9 bases; junction bases not matched to a gene: 4. The clonotype comes from a woman in her forties or fifties in good health and CMV-seronegative. The sequencing sample was made of PBMCs. The V call is TRBV19, the J call TRBJ1-1, with TRBD1 identical over 7 bases. The CDR3 DNA follows: TGTGCCAGTAGTATCACAGGGGAGAAAGCTTTCTTT. Its translation: CASSITGEKAFF.